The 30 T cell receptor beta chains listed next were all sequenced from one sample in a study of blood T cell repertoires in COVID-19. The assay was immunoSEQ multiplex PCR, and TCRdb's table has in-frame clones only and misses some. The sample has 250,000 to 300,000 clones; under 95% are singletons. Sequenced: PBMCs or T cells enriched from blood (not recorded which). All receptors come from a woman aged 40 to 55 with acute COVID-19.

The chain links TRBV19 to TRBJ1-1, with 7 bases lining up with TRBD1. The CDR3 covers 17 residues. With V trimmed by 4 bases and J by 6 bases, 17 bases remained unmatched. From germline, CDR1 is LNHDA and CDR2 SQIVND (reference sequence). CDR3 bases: TGTGCCAGTAGTACTAGGGACAGCTCTCTAATGGGTCCTGAAGCTTTCTTT. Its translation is CASSTRDSSLMGPEAFF. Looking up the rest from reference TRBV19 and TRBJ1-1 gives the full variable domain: DGGITQSPKYLFRKEGQNVTLSCEQNLNHDAMYWYRQDPGQGLRLIYYSQIVNDFQKGDIAEGYSVSREKKESFPLTVTSAQKNPTAFYLCASSTRDSSLMGPEAFFGQGTRLTVV.

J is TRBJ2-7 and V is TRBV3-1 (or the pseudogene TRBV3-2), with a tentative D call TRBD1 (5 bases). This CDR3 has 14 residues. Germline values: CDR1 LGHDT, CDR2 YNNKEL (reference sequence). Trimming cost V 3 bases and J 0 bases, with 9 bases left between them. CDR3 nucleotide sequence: TGTGCCAGCAGCCACAGGGCGAGCTCCTACGAGCAGTACTTC. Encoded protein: CASSHRASSYEQYF.

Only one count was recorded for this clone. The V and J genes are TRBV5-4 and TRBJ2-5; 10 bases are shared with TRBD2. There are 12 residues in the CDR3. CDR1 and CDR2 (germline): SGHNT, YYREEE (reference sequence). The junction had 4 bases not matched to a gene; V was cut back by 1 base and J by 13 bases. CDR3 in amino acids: CASSLSSGSWYF. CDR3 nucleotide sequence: TGTGCCAGCAGCTTGTCTAGCGGGAGTTGGTACTTC.

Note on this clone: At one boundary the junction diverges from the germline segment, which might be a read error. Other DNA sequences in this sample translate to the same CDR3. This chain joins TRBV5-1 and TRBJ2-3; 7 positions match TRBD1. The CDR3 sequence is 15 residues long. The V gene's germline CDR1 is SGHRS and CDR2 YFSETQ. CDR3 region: CASSLGDRRTDTQYF. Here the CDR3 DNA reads TGCGCCAGCAGCTTGGGGGACAGACGCACAGATACGCAATATTTT.

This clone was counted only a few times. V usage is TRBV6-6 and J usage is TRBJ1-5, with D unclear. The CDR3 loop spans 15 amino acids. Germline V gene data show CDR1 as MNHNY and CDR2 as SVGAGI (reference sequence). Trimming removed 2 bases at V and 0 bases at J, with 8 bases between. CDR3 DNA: TGTGCCAGCAGTTACGGGCCTAATAGCAATCAGCCCCAGCATTTT. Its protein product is CASSYGPNSNQPQHF.

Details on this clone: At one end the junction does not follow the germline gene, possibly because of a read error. The CDR3 DNA follows: TGCAGCGTCGAAGACAGGGCCCGCCCAGATACGCAGTATTTT. It is translated as CSVEDRARPDTQYF. The chain carries TRBV29-1 and TRBJ2-3; 7 nucleotides match TRBD1. Germline CDR1 SQVTM, CDR2 ANQGSEA. The CDR3 runs 14 residues.

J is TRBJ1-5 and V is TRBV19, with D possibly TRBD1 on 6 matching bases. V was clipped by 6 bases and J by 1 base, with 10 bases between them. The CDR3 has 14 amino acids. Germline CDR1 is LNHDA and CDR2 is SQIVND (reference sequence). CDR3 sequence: CASRAGASNQPQHF. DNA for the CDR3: TGTGCCAGTAGGGCAGGGGCGAGCAATCAGCCCCAGCATTTT.

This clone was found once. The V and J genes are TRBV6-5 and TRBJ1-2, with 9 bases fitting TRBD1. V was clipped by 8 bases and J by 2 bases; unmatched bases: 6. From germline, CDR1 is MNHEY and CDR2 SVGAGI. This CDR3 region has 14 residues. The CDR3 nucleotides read TGTGCCAGCCACCGGGACAGGGTAAACTATGGCTACACCTTC. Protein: CASHRDRVNYGYTF.

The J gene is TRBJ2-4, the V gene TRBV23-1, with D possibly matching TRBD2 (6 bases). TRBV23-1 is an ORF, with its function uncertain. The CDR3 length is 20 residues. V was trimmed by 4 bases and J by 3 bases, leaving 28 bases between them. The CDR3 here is CASSPPGGVIHLLVKNIQYF. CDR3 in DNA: TGCGCCAGCAGTCCACCCGGAGGGGTGATCCACCTTTTAGTCAAAAACATTCAGTACTTC.

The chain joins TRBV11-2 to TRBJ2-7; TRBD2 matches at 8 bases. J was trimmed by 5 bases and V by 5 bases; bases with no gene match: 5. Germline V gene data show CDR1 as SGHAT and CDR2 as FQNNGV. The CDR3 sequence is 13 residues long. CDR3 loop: CASSHGTSNEQYF. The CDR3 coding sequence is TGTGCCAGCAGCCACGGGACTAGTAACGAGCAGTACTTC.

The CDR3 region is CASSAGTMTDTQYF. CDR3 nucleotide sequence: TGTGCCAGCAGTGCGGGAACGATGACAGATACGCAGTATTTT. The J gene is TRBJ2-3, the V gene TRBV25-1; possibly TRBD2 for D (5 bases). The V end lost 4 bases, the J end lost 3 bases, and 11 bases lay between the germline ends. The CDR3 is made up of 14 amino acids. Germline loops: CDR1 MGHDK, CDR2 SYGVNS.

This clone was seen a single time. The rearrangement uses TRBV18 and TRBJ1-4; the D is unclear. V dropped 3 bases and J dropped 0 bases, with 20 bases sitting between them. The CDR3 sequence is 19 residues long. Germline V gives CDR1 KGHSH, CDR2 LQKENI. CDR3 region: CASSPTTFDRVATNEKLFF. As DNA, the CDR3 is TGTGCCAGCTCACCTACTACATTCGATAGAGTAGCAACTAATGAAAAACTGTTTTTT. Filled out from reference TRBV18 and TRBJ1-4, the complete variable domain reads NAGVMQNPRHLVRRRGQEARLRCSPMKGHSHVYWYRQLPEEGLKFMVYLQKENIIDESGMPKERFSAEFPKEGPSILRIQQVVRGDSAAYFCASSPTTFDRVATNEKLFFGSGTQLSVL.

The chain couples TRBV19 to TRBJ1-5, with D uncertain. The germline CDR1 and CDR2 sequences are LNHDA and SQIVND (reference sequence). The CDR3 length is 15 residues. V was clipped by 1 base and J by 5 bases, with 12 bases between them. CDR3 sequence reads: CASSIGGFSDQPQHF. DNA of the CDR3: TGTGCCAGTAGTATAGGTGGCTTCTCCGATCAGCCCCAGCATTTT.

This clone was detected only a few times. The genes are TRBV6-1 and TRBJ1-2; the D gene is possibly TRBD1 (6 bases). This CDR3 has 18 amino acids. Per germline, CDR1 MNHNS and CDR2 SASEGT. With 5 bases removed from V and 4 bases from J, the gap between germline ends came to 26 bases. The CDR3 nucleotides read TGTGCCAGCAGTAAAGATTTGATTCGGGACACCGGATCCTATGGCTACACCTTC. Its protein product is CASSKDLIRDTGSYGYTF.

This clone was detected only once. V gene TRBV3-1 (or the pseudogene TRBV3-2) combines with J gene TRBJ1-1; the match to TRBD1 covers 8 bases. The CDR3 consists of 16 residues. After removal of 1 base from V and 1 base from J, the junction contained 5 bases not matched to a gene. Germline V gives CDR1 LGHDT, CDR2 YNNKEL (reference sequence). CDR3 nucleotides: TGTGCCAGCAGCCAAGCCCCTGGACAGGGGAACACTGAAGCTTTCTTT. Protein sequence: CASSQAPGQGNTEAFF.

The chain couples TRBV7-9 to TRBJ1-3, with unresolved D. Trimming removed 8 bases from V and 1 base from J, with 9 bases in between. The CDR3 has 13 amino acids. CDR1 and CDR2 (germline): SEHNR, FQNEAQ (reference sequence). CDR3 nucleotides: TGTGCCAGCTCGACAAGATCTGGAAACACCATATATTTT. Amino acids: CASSTRSGNTIYF.

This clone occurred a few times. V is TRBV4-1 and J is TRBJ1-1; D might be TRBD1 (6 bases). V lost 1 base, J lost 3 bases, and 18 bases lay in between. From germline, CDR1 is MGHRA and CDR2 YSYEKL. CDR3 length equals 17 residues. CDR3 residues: CASSQVGQGSLDTEAFF. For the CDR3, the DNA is TGCGCCAGCAGCCAAGTGGGCCAGGGGAGTTTAGACACTGAAGCTTTCTTT.

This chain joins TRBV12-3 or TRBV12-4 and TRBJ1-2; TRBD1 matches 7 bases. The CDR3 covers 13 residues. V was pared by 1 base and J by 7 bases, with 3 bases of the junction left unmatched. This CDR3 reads CASSLVAGGGYTF. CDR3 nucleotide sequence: TGTGCCAGCAGTTTAGTGGCAGGGGGTGGCTACACCTTC.

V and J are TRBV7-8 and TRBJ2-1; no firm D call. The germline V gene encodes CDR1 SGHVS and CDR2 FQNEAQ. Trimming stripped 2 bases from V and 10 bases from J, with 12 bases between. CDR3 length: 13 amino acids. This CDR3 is CASSLKGIGEQFF. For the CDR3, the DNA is TGTGCCAGCAGCTTAAAAGGAATCGGGGAGCAGTTCTTC.

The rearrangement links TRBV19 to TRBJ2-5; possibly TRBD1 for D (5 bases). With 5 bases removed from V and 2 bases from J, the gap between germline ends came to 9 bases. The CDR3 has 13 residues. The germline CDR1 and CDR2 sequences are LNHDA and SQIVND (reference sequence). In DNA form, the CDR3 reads TGTGCCAGTAGTCGGACAATACAAGAGACCCAGTACTTC. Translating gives CASSRTIQETQYF.

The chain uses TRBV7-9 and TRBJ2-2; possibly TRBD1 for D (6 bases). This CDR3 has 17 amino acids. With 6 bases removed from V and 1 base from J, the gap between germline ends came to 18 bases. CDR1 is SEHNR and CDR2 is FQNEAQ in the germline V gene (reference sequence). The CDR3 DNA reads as TGTGCCAGCAGACATAAAACCGGGACACAGAACACCGGGGAGCTGTTTTTT. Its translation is CASRHKTGTQNTGELFF.

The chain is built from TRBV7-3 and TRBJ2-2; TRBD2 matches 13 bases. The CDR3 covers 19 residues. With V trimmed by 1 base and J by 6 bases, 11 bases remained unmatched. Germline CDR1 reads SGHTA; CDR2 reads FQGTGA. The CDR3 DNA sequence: TGTGCCAGCAGCTTAATGTGGACTAGCGGGAGAGGGGCCGCCGGGGAGCTGTTTTTT. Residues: CASSLMWTSGRGAAGELFF.

The CDR3 sequence is CSVQIGLAGGYEQFF. DNA for the CDR3: TGCAGCGTTCAAATCGGACTAGCTGGGGGGTATGAGCAGTTCTTC. The chain is built from TRBV29-1 and TRBJ2-1; 8 positions match TRBD2. CDR1 is SQVTM, CDR2 ANQGSEA, per germline. V shed 5 bases, J shed 8 bases, and the junction held 14 bases outside the gene matches. The CDR3 spans 15 residues.

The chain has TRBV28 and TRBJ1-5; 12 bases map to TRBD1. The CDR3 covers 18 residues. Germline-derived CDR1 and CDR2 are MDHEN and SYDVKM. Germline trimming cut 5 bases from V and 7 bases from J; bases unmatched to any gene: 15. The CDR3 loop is CASSKRDTGQGARQPQHF. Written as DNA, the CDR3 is TGTGCCAGCAGTAAACGTGATACGGGACAGGGGGCGAGACAGCCCCAGCATTTT.

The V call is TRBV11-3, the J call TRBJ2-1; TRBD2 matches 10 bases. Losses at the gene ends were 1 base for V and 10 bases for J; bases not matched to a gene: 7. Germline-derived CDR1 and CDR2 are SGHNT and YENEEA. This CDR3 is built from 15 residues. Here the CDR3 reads CASSLGAGGRGEQFF. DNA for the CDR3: TGTGCCAGCAGCTTAGGAGCGGGGGGGCGAGGGGAGCAGTTCTTC.

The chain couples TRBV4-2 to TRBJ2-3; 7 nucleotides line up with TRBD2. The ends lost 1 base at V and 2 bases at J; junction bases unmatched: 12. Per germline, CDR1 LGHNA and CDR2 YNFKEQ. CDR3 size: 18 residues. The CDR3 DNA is TGTGCCAGCAGCCAAGTCAAAAGGCTAGCGGAAAACACAGATACGCAGTATTTT. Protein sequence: CASSQVKRLAENTDTQYF.

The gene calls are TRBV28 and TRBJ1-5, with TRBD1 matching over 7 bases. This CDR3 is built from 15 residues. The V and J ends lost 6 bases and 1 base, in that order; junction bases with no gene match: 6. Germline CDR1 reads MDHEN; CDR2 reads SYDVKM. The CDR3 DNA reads TGTGCCAGCAGCTCCTCGGGACAGAGCAATCAGCCCCAGCATTTT. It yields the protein CASSSSGQSNQPQHF.

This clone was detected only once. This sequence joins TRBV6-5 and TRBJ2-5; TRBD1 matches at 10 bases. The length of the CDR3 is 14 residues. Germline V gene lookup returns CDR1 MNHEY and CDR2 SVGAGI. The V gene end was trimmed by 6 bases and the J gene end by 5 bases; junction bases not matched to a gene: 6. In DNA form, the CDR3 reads TGTGCCAGCAGCCCCAGGACAGGGGGGGAGACCCAGTACTTC. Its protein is CASSPRTGGETQYF.

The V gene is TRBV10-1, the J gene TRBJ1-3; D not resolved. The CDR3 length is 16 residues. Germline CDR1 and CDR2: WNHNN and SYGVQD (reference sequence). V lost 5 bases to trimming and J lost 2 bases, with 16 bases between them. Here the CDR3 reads CASSPSSLRAGNTIYF. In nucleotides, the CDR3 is TGCGCCAGCAGTCCCTCTTCCCTGAGGGCTGGAAACACCATATATTTT.

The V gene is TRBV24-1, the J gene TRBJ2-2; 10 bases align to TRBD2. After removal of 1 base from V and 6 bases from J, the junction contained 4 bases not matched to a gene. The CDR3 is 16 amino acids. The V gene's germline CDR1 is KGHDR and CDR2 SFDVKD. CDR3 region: CATSDLVLAGAGELFF. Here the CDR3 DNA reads TGTGCCACCAGTGATTTAGTGCTAGCGGGAGCCGGGGAGCTGTTTTTT.